This TCR beta chain was recorded in a study of vaccination and CD4 T cells after COVID-19 (dated by TCRdb to between 2022 and 2023). About the investigation overall: Convalescent patients had a positive SARS-CoV-2 result on nasal swab PCR, and of these patients, several had mild disease and one had severe disease. The cultures were stimulated with overlapping spike peptide pools from SARS-CoV-2 and from the common cold coronaviruses HCoV-NL63, HCoV-OC43 and HCoV-229E. Two doses of either the Pfizer-BioNTech BNT162b2 vaccine (n=8) or the Moderna mRNA-1273 vaccine (n=2) were administered to participants. In the convalescent cohort there were six males and four females, among whom were two Hispanic individuals, seven Caucasians, two Asians and one multiracial person. In nine to eleven COVID-19 convalescent patients and a few infection-naive healthy vaccine recipients, researchers compared the spike-specific CD4+ TCR repertoire from before mRNA vaccination with the repertoire from after. Post-COVID blood samples were collected from convalescent patients a median of around 100 days after diagnosis, with a range of about 30 to 161 days. Post-vaccine blood samples were taken a median of approximately 70 days after the second vaccine dose, with a range of 14 to 241 days. Control cultures used a CEFX viral epitope pool as positive control, an HIV-1 Nef peptide pool as negative control, or no peptide.

Only a few counts were recorded for this clonotype. Its antigen is still unknown. Base qualities are not provided; no much larger clone lies one nucleotide away. What the authors observed across the whole study: Nearly all vaccine-specific clones in convalescent patients (304 of 307) were mono-reactive for SARS-CoV-2 spike rather than cross-reactive with common cold coronaviruses. Among the post-vaccine SARS-CoV-2-reactive clones in convalescent patients, a median approximately 86% showed up only after vaccination, which suggests vaccine-specific priming. The study included relatively few convalescent patients and did not analyze early timepoints after natural infection. The median count of SARS-CoV-2-reactive clonotypes went up from about 23 after infection to more than 30 after vaccination, although the change was not significant.

The method behind the library was PCR. DNA from cultured CD4+ T cells underwent TCR sequencing with the Oncomine TCR Beta short-read assay at the Johns Hopkins FTIC core. Genomic DNA was extracted from the cultured CD4+ T cells with the QIAamp micro DNA kit. The Oncomine TCR Beta libraries from cultured CD4+ T cells were pooled using unique dual indexes and then sequenced on an Illumina iSeq 100. Per the source publication's procedure: Non-productive sequences were removed, and CDR3s not starting with C, not ending with F or W, or shorter than 7 amino acids were discarded. The MANAFEST web application was used to identify antigen-specific clonotypes by comparing peptide-stimulated wells against reference wells and other culture wells. Positive clones required FDR below 0.05, an odds ratio above 5, and productive frequency above 0.1% in at least two of three replicate wells. Cross-reactive clonotypes were defined as significantly expanded in both SARS-CoV-2 spike wells and at least one common cold coronavirus spike condition. Similarity between CDR3 sequences was evaluated in R version 3.6.1 using Levenshtein distances (stringdist) and unrooted phylogenetic trees (ape). In-frame beta chains were kept once TCRdb had trimmed the public reads at Q25 with fastp and called clones with MiXCR. Entries that share a CDR3 protein sequence are merged under the most common genes and DNA. The V and J calls follow TCRdb's processing rather than the paper's. This sample is represented by roughly 7,300 distinct CDR3 sequences; about 66% of them were singletons. The ten largest make up 22% of the sample.

The intended sense of this specimen's treatment or condition label: approximately 10-day PBMC culture with coronavirus spike peptide pools or control peptides (ViraFEST assay). The ViraFEST assay was used in the study, in which antigen-specific T cells were expanded with peptide pools and expanded clonotypes were subsequently identified by TCR sequencing. The positive SARS-CoV-2 PCR tests of the convalescent patients were dated from March to December 2020, before the Alpha, Beta and Delta variants emerged in the United States. Each well held two million PBMCs cultured with around 10 ug/ml peptide pools in IMDM containing 5% human AB serum and roughly 9 IU/ml IL-2. On days 3 and 7, half of the culture medium was replaced with fresh IL-2-containing medium. CD4+ T cells were isolated after roughly eleven days of culture through negative selection using the EasySep CD4+ T cell isolation kit. Ficoll-Paque Plus gradient centrifugation was used to isolate PBMCs from whole blood, and the isolated PBMCs were then either used fresh or cryopreserved at -140C. Triplicate wells were generally used for each culture condition.

The clonotype originates from a human donor who had recovered from COVID-19. The sequencing sample was made of CD4+ T cells from blood, cultured in vitro.

The encoded CDR3 is CASRLQTSGETQYF. In nucleotide form, the sequence is TGTGCCAGCAGGTTACAGACCTCGGGGGAGACCCAGTACTTC. The chain couples TRBV2 to TRBJ2-5, and the D gene may be TRBD2, 5 bases matching. V lost 6 bases and J lost 5 bases; the stretch between them is 16 bases long. From the cysteine up to the phenylalanine, the CDR3 has a length of 14 residues. Left in the record is the CDR3 DNA by itself, 42 bases read in frame from the first base. CDR1 and CDR2 were assigned from the germline V gene as SNHLY and FYNNEI.